What follows are 12 T cell receptor beta chains derived from one specimen sequenced in a study of molecular identifiers for immune sequencing clone quantification. TCRdb processed the PCR reads anew with MiXCR; each CDR3 protein has one entry. This sample carries hundreds of thousands of distinct CDR3 sequences, about 25% of them seen once, and the ten largest clones take about 0.8%. The sequencing input was naive CD8+ T cells from blood, with Jurkat cell RNA spiked in. Subset meaning: FACS-sorted CD8+CD4-CCR7+CD45RA+ naive T cells. These receptor sequences come from a human donor in good health. Some libraries in this study had Jurkat cell RNA spiked in.

Worth noting for this clonotype: This may come from a read error, since a much larger clone is one base off. The CDR3 bases are TGTGCCAGCAGCATAGCGTCATCGGTCGCTGAAGCTTTCTTT. This sequence encodes CASSIASSVAEAFF. J is TRBJ1-1 and V is TRBV9; unclear D gene. This CDR3 contains 14 residues. The germline V and J ends were trimmed by 4 bases and 6 bases, with 16 bases remaining between them. The germline V gene has CDR1 SGDLS and CDR2 YYNGEE.

In regard to this clonotype: Just one base apart from a much larger clone, this may be a read error. The chain carries TRBV5-6 and TRBJ1-5, with D perhaps matching TRBD1 (5 bases). CDR1 is SGHDT, CDR2 YYEEEE, per germline. The CDR3 is 14 residues long. The germline V and J ends were trimmed by 4 bases and 7 bases, with 15 bases remaining between them. The CDR3 DNA is TGTGCCAGCAGCCCTAACGGGGGGAGGCAGCCCCAGCATTTT. Translation gives CASSPNGGRQPQHF.

This clonotype appeared a few times. V gene TRBV2 combines with J gene TRBJ2-2; 7 positions match TRBD1. The V segment lost 6 bases and the J segment 4 bases; nucleotides outside the gene matches: 2. Germline loops: CDR1 SNHLY, CDR2 FYNNEI. The CDR3 totals 13 residues. The CDR3 DNA reads TGTGCCAGCAGACAGGGGCCCACCGGGGAGCTGTTTTTT. Translated: CASRQGPTGELFF. The full variable domain, with the rest looked up from reference TRBV2 and TRBJ2-2, is EPEVTQTPSHQVTQMGQEVILRCVPISNHLYFYWYRQILGQKVEFLVSFYNNEISEKSEIFDDQFSVERPDGSNFTLKIRSTKLEDSAMYFCASRQGPTGELFFGEGSRLTVL.

This clonotype was seen a handful of times. V and J are TRBV19 and TRBJ2-1; 11 positions match TRBD2. From germline, CDR1 is LNHDA and CDR2 SQIVND (reference sequence). This CDR3 region has 17 residues. V gave up 5 bases and J gave up 2 bases; unmatched junction bases: 8. CDR3 sequence reads: CASSPWTSGSAYNEQFF. The CDR3 coding sequence is TGTGCCAGTAGTCCCTGGACTAGCGGGTCTGCCTACAATGAGCAGTTCTTC.

In regard to this clonotype: Relative to the germline gene, one junction end is altered; a read error may explain this. This chain connects TRBV19 to TRBJ1-2; D gene uncertain. In germline, CDR1 is LNHDA, CDR2 SQIVND (reference sequence). The CDR3 is 15 amino acids. DNA of the CDR3: TGTGCCAGCGCCCCTGGACCGGGCCTCGCCCGTGGCTGCACCTTC. Its translation: CASAPGPGLARGCTF.

This clonotype was found a few times. The chain joins TRBV2 to TRBJ1-4; possible D gene TRBD1, 6 bases. This CDR3 region has 12 residues. Germline CDR1 is SNHLY and CDR2 is FYNNEI. Deletions cut 5 bases from V and 8 bases from J, with 9 bases between. DNA for the CDR3: TGTGCCAGCAGTACGGACAGAGAAAAACTGTTTTTT. This translates into CASSTDREKLFF.

About this clonotype itself: This may arise from a read error, as a much more abundant clone is one base away. This sequence joins TRBV10-3 and TRBJ2-7, with D uncertain. Trimming pared 4 bases from V and 4 bases from J, leaving 8 bases between. The CDR3 loop spans 12 amino acids. Germline V gene sequence: CDR1 ENHRY, CDR2 SYGVKD. The CDR3 here is CAISVKGYEQYF. In nucleotides, the CDR3 is TGTGCCATCAGTGTAAAAGGGTACGAGCAGTACTTC.

This clonotype was picked up many times. The chain carries TRBV24-1 and TRBJ2-2, with D hard to call. Germline-derived CDR1 and CDR2 are KGHDR and SFDVKD. V was clipped by 6 bases and J by 4 bases, with 14 bases between them. This CDR3 has 15 amino acids. CDR3 sequence reads: CATSSGAFGTGELFF. CDR3 DNA sequence: TGTGCCACCAGTTCAGGCGCGTTTGGCACCGGGGAGCTGTTTTTT.

With respect to this clonotype: Possible read error: a much larger clone is one base away. This chain links TRBV30 with TRBJ2-7; 7 bases fit TRBD1. The CDR3 has 14 residues. V shed 4 bases and J 2 bases; nucleotides not matched to a gene: 8. Germline V gene lookup returns CDR1 GTSNPN and CDR2 SVGIG (reference sequence). This CDR3 reads CAWIFGDRAYEQYF. The CDR3 coding sequence is TGTGCCTGGATTTTCGGGGACAGAGCCTACGAGCAGTACTTC.

This clonotype was counted once. This could be a read error, since a much larger clone is one nucleotide away. This rearrangement joins TRBV7-9 to TRBJ2-2; 7 bases line up with TRBD2. The CDR3 totals 16 residues. Losses at the gene ends were 5 bases for V and 2 bases for J; bases not matched to a gene: 8. CDR1 is SEHNR, CDR2 FQNEAQ, per germline (reference sequence). This chain's CDR3 is CASSEGPGLNTGELFF. Here the CDR3 DNA reads TGTGCCAGCAGCGAAGGCCCGGGACTAAACACCGGGGAGCTGTTTTTT. The variable domain in full, completed from reference TRBV7-9 and TRBJ2-2, reads DTGVSQNPRHKITKRGQNVTFRCDPISEHNRLYWYRQTLGQGPEFLTYFQNEAQLEKSRLLSDRFSAERPKGSFSTLEIQRTEQGDSAMYLCASSEGPGLNTGELFFGEGSRLTVL.

This clonotype appeared a few times. V gene TRBV9 combines with J gene TRBJ2-1; D is ambiguous. This CDR3 contains 18 residues. V lost 1 base to trimming and J lost 1 base, with 18 bases between them. Germline V gene data show CDR1 as SGDLS and CDR2 as YYNGEE. For the CDR3, the DNA is TGTGCCAGCAGCGTATGGGCTAGTGTCACCTCATCCTACAATGAGCAGTTCTTC. It is translated as CASSVWASVTSSYNEQFF.

About this clonotype: This could be a read error, since a much larger clone is one nucleotide away. The V and J genes are TRBV5-1 and TRBJ1-1; perhaps TRBD1 as D (6 bases). The CDR3 runs 15 residues. Trimming took 3 bases from V and 4 from J, leaving 16 bases between them. CDR1 and CDR2 (germline): SGHRS, YFSETQ. The CDR3 region is CASSSTTGLSTEAFF. CDR3 bases: TGCGCCAGCAGCTCTACGACAGGCCTCAGCACTGAAGCTTTCTTT. The full variable domain, rest sourced from reference TRBV5-1 and TRBJ1-1, is KAGVTQTPRYLIKTRGQQVTLSCSPISGHRSVSWYQQTPGQGLQFLFEYFSETQRNKGNFPGRFSGRQFSNSRSEMNVSTLELGDSALYLCASSSTTGLSTEAFFGQGTRLTVV.